A selection of T cell receptor beta chains follows, all from one sample in a study of T-cell reconstitution after alpha-beta-depleted transplantation in children. In TCRdb, the PCR reads were re-called with MiXCR into one record per CDR3 protein. Of about 230,000 distinct CDR3 sequences listed, around 9.5% were seen once; the top ten hold roughly 6.2%. The sequences come from PBMCs from the stem cell graft donor, collected from the stem cell graft. These TCRs come from a human donor who donated a stem cell graft to a child with acute lymphoblastic leukemia. CDR3s include the opening cysteine and the closing phenylalanine or tryptophan. Fields, in order: D gene, clone size, V gene, J gene, CDR3 length, CDR3 DNA, CDR3 protein. D genes are given only for firm matches. Rows may omit the clone size; those that give it use once, few, many or a size class.

>NA|NA|TRBV20-1|TRBJ1-4|12
TGCAGTGCTAGTAAGAGGGAGGAAAAACTGTTTTTT
CSASKREEKLFF
>NA|NA|TRBV7-9|TRBJ2-3|15
TGTGCCAGCAGCTTTGGGGCAGGGGGCACAGATACGCAGTATTTT
CASSFGAGGTDTQYF
>NA|few|TRBV5-1|TRBJ1-3|18
TGCGCCAGCAGCTTGCGTCTAGGGGGTATCCTCTCTGGAAACACCATATATTTT
CASSLRLGGILSGNTIYF
>NA|NA|TRBV20-1|TRBJ1-5|15
TGCAGTGCTAGTGAGCGGGATTGGGGCAATCAGCCCCAGCATTTT
CSASERDWGNQPQHF
>NA|few|TRBV19|TRBJ1-2|15
TGTGCCAGTAGTATAGATTCGGCAGGGGATTATGGCTACACCTTC
CASSIDSAGDYGYTF
>NA|NA|TRBV29-1|TRBJ1-1|14
TGCAGCGTTGAAGATCTGTCCGAGAACACTGAAGCTTTCTTT
CSVEDLSENTEAFF
>TRBD2|many|TRBV12-3/TRBV12-4|TRBJ2-5|15
TGTGCCAGCAGTGACGGGACTAGAGGAGGGGAGACCCAGTACTTC
CASSDGTRGGETQYF
>TRBD1|many|TRBV27|TRBJ1-4|15
TGTGCCAGCAGCCCCGCCGACAGGGGTGATGAAAAACTGTTTTTT
CASSPADRGDEKLFF
>NA|few|TRBV20-1|TRBJ1-5|17
TGCAGTGCTAGAGCCCCAAGGCAGGGACGGGGCAATCAGCCCCAGCATTTT
CSARAPRQGRGNQPQHF
>NA|many|TRBV12-3/TRBV12-4|TRBJ1-2|13
TGTGCCAGCAGTTTTAGCGGGGAAGGTGGCTACACCTTC
CASSFSGEGGYTF
>NA|NA|TRBV29-1|TRBJ2-1|10
TGCAGCGTTTTTATCCATGAGCAGTTCTTC
CSVFIHEQFF
>TRBD2|many|TRBV5-1|TRBJ2-1|15
TGCGCCAGCAATAGCGGGACTAGCGATTACAATGAGCAGTTCTTC
CASNSGTSDYNEQFF
>NA|few|TRBV25-1|TRBJ2-2|16
TGTGCCAGCAGTGACACAACAGGGTTTAACACCGGGGAGCTGTTTTTT
CASSDTTGFNTGELFF
>TRBD1|NA|TRBV19|TRBJ1-2|15
TGTGCCAGTAGTCTATACCGACAGGGAGAGGCGGGATACACCTTC
CASSLYRQGEAGYTF
>TRBD1|many|TRBV5-4|TRBJ1-1|14
TGTGCCAGCAGCCAGGACAGGGGGCACGCTGAAGCTTTCTTT
CASSQDRGHAEAFF
>NA|many|TRBV12-3/TRBV12-4|TRBJ2-5|16
TGTGCCAGCAGTTCTCCAGCGGGCGTCCTGGGAGAGACCCAGTACTTC
CASSSPAGVLGETQYF